This entry features one T cell receptor beta chain sequence. Its antigen is currently not known. No base quality values were provided; no much bigger clone lies one nucleotide off. Looking up the germline V gene yields CDR1 MDHEN and CDR2 SYDVKM. The trim is 4 bases for V and 8 bases for J, with a gap of 17 bases between the germline ends. The CDR3 measures 14 amino acids from cysteine to phenylalanine. Only the CDR3 DNA is retained, 42 bases long and in frame from the first base. Whole blood was collected in K2EDTA tubes by collaborating institutions according to the institutions' own protocols. For TCRbeta analysis, collaborators shipped samples as frozen whole blood, isolated PBMCs, or DNA extracted from either of those sample types. These data come from a study of blood T cell repertoires in COVID-19 (dated by TCRdb to 2019 to 2021). Looking at the study overall: Collaborator samples came from the United States, Italy and Spain and covered acute and convalescent phases of COVID-19. Where available, HLA class I and class II types were obtained from metadata supplied by the sample provider rather than from assay-based typing. The repertoires were released in a freely available public database meant as a resource for research on the immune response to SARS-CoV-2. A de-identified subject ID, COVID-19 status, age in years and sex were almost always included in the sample metadata. The samples were drawn from the first 160 participants of the ongoing ImmuneRACE study and from 1,254 subjects provided by 6 global collaborators. Deeply sampled blood TCRbeta repertoires from subjects exposed to, actively infected with, or recovered from COVID-19 were included in the dataset. The material from the prospective study consisted of cDNA or gDNA derived from T cells, B-cell-depleted T cells, or PBMCs. On the study overall, not on this receptor specifically: Clinical and demographic metadata were provided uncurated, with the amount varying by source and participant.

TCRbeta CDR3 regions were amplified from genomic DNA by means of the immunoSEQ Assay, a bias-controlled multiplex PCR. On the study's bioinformatics: Nucleated cell counts per sample were estimated from amplification of reference gene primers within the assay. To quantify the absolute abundance of each unique TCRbeta CDR3 rearrangement, sequence reads were collapsed and filtered. Productive Simpson clonality was computed per sample as the square root of Simpson's diversity index over productive rearrangements. The table comes from immuneACCESS by way of TCRdb, which keeps in-frame sequences with V and J called. Part of the clones is missing from these tables; in studies checked, under half for an unresolved V gene and the rest for unknown reasons. V and J calls and clone size are given by that table; D and trimming were obtained from the DNA. This sample has about 410,000 clones in its table, and 86% of those were observed once. The top ten clonotypes cover around 1.4% of the sample.

This sequence originates from a young woman with active or convalescent COVID-19. The chain is encoded by TRBV28 joined to TRBJ1-2, with no D gene named confidently. Sequencing was performed on peripheral blood. The CDR3 protein is CASSYPTRRWGYTF. The DNA reads TGTGCCAGCAGTTATCCGACTAGGAGATGGGGCTACACCTTC.